Below are 7 T cell receptor beta chains sequenced from a single sample in a study of T cell repertoires in cytomegalovirus infection (dated by TCRdb to between 2018 and 2021). The reads were generated on an Illumina HiSeq 1500. Starting from the raw public reads, TCRdb applied fastp trimming at Q25, assembled clones with MiXCR and retained in-frame beta chains. Records with the same CDR3 protein are collapsed into one entry carrying the most frequent genes and DNA. The sample table holds fewer than 200,000 distinct CDR3 sequences, of which about 21% were seen once. Jointly, the top ten make up around 3.1% of the sample. Sequencing input: PBMCs. The receptors were sampled from a human donor in good health (CMV status not recorded). Some clones in this sample may be carry-over from other donors' samples.

In its sample, this clonotype was seen a few times. The V call is TRBV5-4, the J call TRBJ2-3; D possibly corresponds to TRBD2 (5 bases). V was shortened by 1 base and J by 0 bases, with 15 bases between the two germline ends. This CDR3 contains 17 residues. Germline-derived CDR1 and CDR2 are SGHNT and YYREEE (reference sequence). The CDR3 sequence is CASSLSRDISSTDTQYF. The CDR3 DNA reads TGTGCCAGCAGCTTGAGTCGGGATATATCTAGCACAGATACGCAGTATTTT.

This clonotype was counted between two and nine times. The chain couples TRBV2 to TRBJ1-2; the D gene is possibly TRBD1 (6 bases). In germline, CDR1 is SNHLY, CDR2 FYNNEI. This CDR3 spans 13 amino acids. The ends were cut back, 2 bases at V and 8 bases at J, with 12 bases in the middle. This chain's CDR3 is CASSEQGLRGYTF. CDR3 DNA: TGTGCCAGCAGTGAACAGGGGCTGAGAGGCTACACCTTC.

The genes are TRBV19 and TRBJ1-5, with D hard to call. The CDR3 is 14 amino acids. Germline CDR1 and CDR2: LNHDA and SQIVND (reference sequence). Trimming left V 8 bases short and J 3 bases short, with 14 bases between. CDR3 coding DNA: TGTGCCAGTGATCCTGCCCGGGCCAATCAGCCCCAGCATTTT. Its translation is CASDPARANQPQHF.

This clonotype was recorded a few times. The chain is built from TRBV12-3 or TRBV12-4 and TRBJ2-7; 9 bases are shared with TRBD1. This CDR3 is built from 14 residues. The junction had 10 bases not matched to a gene; V was cut back by 6 bases and J by 7 bases. The CDR3 loop reads CASRRTGGAEEQYF. Written as DNA, the CDR3 is TGTGCCAGCAGACGAACAGGGGGCGCAGAAGAGCAGTACTTC.

This chain links TRBV25-1 with TRBJ1-2; 8 bases line up with TRBD1. The CDR3 has 15 residues. Losses at the gene ends were 4 bases for V and 7 bases for J; bases not matched to a gene: 11. In germline, CDR1 is MGHDK, CDR2 SYGVNS. The CDR3 sequence: CASSGRGQGAIGYTF. In nucleotides, the CDR3 is TGTGCCAGCAGTGGTAGGGGGCAGGGGGCGATTGGCTACACCTTC.

The chain couples TRBV5-4 to TRBJ2-3; D not resolved. This CDR3 contains 14 residues. The germline CDR1 and CDR2 sequences are SGHNT and YYREEE (reference sequence). Trimming took 0 bases from V and 2 from J, leaving 7 bases between them. The CDR3 region has the DNA TGTGCCAGCAGCTTGGAAGCAGACACAGATACGCAGTATTTT. Amino acids: CASSLEADTDTQYF.

This clonotype was detected ten times or more. This chain links TRBV7-8 with TRBJ2-7; unclear D gene. Trimming shortened V by 4 bases and J by 5 bases, and 12 bases separated the two germline ends. From germline, CDR1 is SGHVS and CDR2 FQNEAQ. The CDR3 totals 13 residues. This chain's CDR3 is CASSSELGDEQYF. CDR3 DNA: TGTGCCAGCAGCTCCGAGCTTGGGGACGAGCAGTACTTC.